The 23 T cell receptor beta chains below were found in one sample sequenced in a study of T cell repertoires in cytomegalovirus infection. TCRdb independently ran MiXCR on the reads; one entry per CDR3 protein. The sample holds roughly 800,000 distinct CDR3 sequences, around 29% seen once. No antigen is known for these receptors. Source: cultured CD8+ T cells from PBMCs, taken from culture after CMV antigen stimulation. All receptors come from a human donor in good health (CMV status not recorded). Some clones in this sample may be carry-over from other donors' samples.

This clonotype showed up just once. The CDR3 sequence is CSVEGLAGSYNEQFF. As DNA, the CDR3 is TGCAGCGTCGAGGGACTAGCGGGGTCCTACAATGAGCAGTTCTTC. This chain uses TRBV29-1 with TRBJ2-1, with 13 nucleotides matching TRBD2. V was pared by 6 bases and J by 1 base, with 3 bases of the junction left unmatched. The CDR3 has 15 residues. CDR1 and CDR2 (germline): SQVTM, ANQGSEA.

This clonotype was picked up a small number of times. The rearrangement links TRBV4-1 to TRBJ1-1; tentatively, D is TRBD1 (6 bases). The V gene's germline CDR1 is MGHRA and CDR2 YSYEKL. This CDR3 comprises 13 residues. V was trimmed by 1 base and J by 7 bases, leaving 10 bases between them. The DNA of the CDR3 is TGCGCCAGCAGCCAAGTACAGGGAGTTGAAGCTTTCTTT. This sequence encodes CASSQVQGVEAFF.

This clonotype was detected only a few times. The chain couples TRBV4-1 to TRBJ2-1; D gene ambiguous. The CDR3 extends over 16 amino acids. Germline CDR1 MGHRA, CDR2 YSYEKL. V was trimmed by 0 bases and J by 1 base, leaving 10 bases between them. The CDR3 region is CASSQDMGNSYNEQFF. DNA for the CDR3: TGCGCCAGCAGCCAAGATATGGGGAATTCCTACAATGAGCAGTTCTTC.

The V call is TRBV6-2 or TRBV6-3, the J call TRBJ1-5; tentatively, D is TRBD1 (5 bases). This CDR3 has 14 residues. Germline-derived CDR1 and CDR2 are MNHEY and SVGEGT. V lost 8 bases, J lost 5 bases, and 16 bases lay in between. The CDR3 DNA is TGTGCCAGCTCTTTCTGGGGGGATTATCAGCCCCAGCATTTT. This codes for CASSFWGDYQPQHF.

The J gene is TRBJ1-5, the V gene TRBV27; 9 positions agree with TRBD1. With V trimmed by 5 bases and J by 4 bases, 6 bases remained unmatched. Looked up from germline, CDR1 is MNHEY and CDR2 is SMNVEV (reference sequence). The CDR3 is 15 residues long. The CDR3 loop is CASSPLDRGNQPQHF. CDR3 coding DNA: TGTGCCAGCAGTCCCCTTGACAGGGGGAATCAGCCCCAGCATTTT.

A few counts support this clonotype. This chain joins TRBV19 and TRBJ1-5, with a weak D call TRBD1 (6 bases). Germline assignment: CDR1 LNHDA and CDR2 SQIVND (reference sequence). This CDR3 comprises 15 residues. Trimming stripped 9 bases from V and 5 bases from J, with 20 bases between. The CDR3 DNA follows: TGTGCCAGCGGGACAAGGCCGGGCCTTGATCAGCCCCAGCATTTT. Its translation is CASGTRPGLDQPQHF.

This clonotype was counted a few times. V gene TRBV20-1 combines with J gene TRBJ2-7, with 7 bases aligning to TRBD1. CDR1 and CDR2 from the germline V gene are DFQATT and SNEGSKA (reference sequence). J was trimmed by 0 bases and V by 5 bases; bases with no gene match: 10. This CDR3 comprises 15 residues. The CDR3 sequence is CSAYSDRASSYEQYF. For the CDR3, the DNA is TGCAGTGCTTACTCCGACAGGGCGAGCTCCTACGAGCAGTACTTC.

This clonotype occurred many times. The rearrangement links TRBV7-9 to TRBJ2-3, with 7 bases fitting TRBD1. Germline CDR1 reads SEHNR; CDR2 reads FQNEAQ (reference sequence). CDR3 length equals 17 residues. V was clipped by 4 bases and J by 0 bases; unmatched bases: 10. CDR3 region: CASSWDRSIASTDTQYF. In nucleotides, the CDR3 is TGTGCCAGCAGCTGGGACAGATCGATCGCTAGCACAGATACGCAGTATTTT.

The V and J genes are TRBV28 and TRBJ1-5, with D possibly matching TRBD1 (6 bases). The CDR3 consists of 17 residues. CDR1 is MDHEN and CDR2 is SYDVKM in the germline V gene. V shed 3 bases and J shed 6 bases, with 21 bases lying between them. The DNA for the CDR3 is TGTGCCAGCAGTTTGCCGCCAGGGGCACCACTAGGTCAGCCCCAGCATTTT. Translation: CASSLPPGAPLGQPQHF.

Only a few counts were recorded for this clonotype. Here the CDR3 reads CASTQGERLGYTF. The DNA of the CDR3 is TGTGCCAGCACCCAAGGGGAACGCCTTGGCTACACCTTC. This chain links TRBV28 with TRBJ1-2; tentative D call: TRBD1 (5 bases). Per germline, CDR1 MDHEN and CDR2 SYDVKM. V lost 7 bases to trimming and J lost 7 bases, with 16 bases between them. The CDR3 is 13 residues long.

This clonotype has a handful of counts. The genes are TRBV4-3 and TRBJ2-7, with a tentative D call TRBD1 (5 bases). Germline loops: CDR1 LGHNA, CDR2 YSLEER. Trimming took 0 bases from V and 6 from J, leaving 21 bases between them. CDR3 size: 17 residues. The CDR3 DNA sequence: TGCGCCAGCAGCCAAGATAACTCCCCTTGGGGCTTCATCGAGCAGTACGTC. It yields the protein CASSQDNSPWGFIEQYV.

This clonotype has only a few counts. The J gene is TRBJ2-1, the V gene TRBV4-3; perhaps TRBD1 as D (5 bases). Trimming left V 0 bases short and J 0 bases short, with 12 bases between. The CDR3 spans 17 residues. Germline V gene sequence: CDR1 LGHNA, CDR2 YSLEER. The CDR3, as DNA: TGCGCCAGCAGCCAAGAAGGGGTTTCCCGCTCCTACAATGAGCAGTTCTTC. It is translated as CASSQEGVSRSYNEQFF.

This rearrangement joins TRBV15 to TRBJ2-4, with D possibly called TRBD1 or TRBD2 (5 bases each). The germline gives CDR1 LNHNV, CDR2 YYDKDF (reference sequence). The CDR3 consists of 17 residues. Trimming pared 1 base from V and 6 bases from J, leaving 19 bases between. CDR3 sequence: CATSRGGESWPGNIQYF. The CDR3 nucleotides read TGTGCCACCAGCAGAGGAGGGGAGTCATGGCCAGGAAACATTCAGTACTTC.

The chain joins TRBV19 to TRBJ2-1; the match to TRBD2 covers 11 bases. Germline values: CDR1 LNHDA, CDR2 SQIVND (reference sequence). The CDR3 consists of 15 residues. The ends lost 4 bases at V and 4 bases at J; junction bases unmatched: 3. The CDR3, as DNA: TGTGCCAGTAGTAGGGCTAGCGGGGGGTACAATGAGCAGTTCTTC. This gives the protein CASSRASGGYNEQFF.

This sequence joins TRBV20-1 and TRBJ2-7; D gene uncertain. V was clipped by 1 base and J by 2 bases, with 9 bases between them. CDR1 is DFQATT, CDR2 SNEGSKA, per germline (reference sequence). This CDR3 contains 13 residues. The CDR3 DNA reads TGCAGTGCTAGAGGGGATCCAACCTACGAGCAGTACTTC. Its translation is CSARGDPTYEQYF.

The chain employs TRBV11-2 and TRBJ1-2, with D perhaps TRBD1 (5 bases). This CDR3 contains 16 residues. Germline CDR1 is SGHAT and CDR2 is FQNNGV. V lost 5 bases and J lost 5, with 21 bases in between. The CDR3 region is CASSPRTAGHDYGYTF. The CDR3, as DNA: TGTGCCAGCAGCCCCCGAACCGCAGGACATGATTATGGCTACACCTTC.

This clonotype has a count of ten or more. This chain joins TRBV7-2 and TRBJ1-4; D might be TRBD1 (6 bases). Between the trimmed V and J ends, which lost 5 bases and 6 bases, there was a span of 13 bases. CDR3 length: 14 residues. CDR1 is SGHTA, CDR2 FQGNSA, per germline. CDR3 sequence (DNA): TGTGCCAGCAGCGCATGGGACAATTATGAAAAACTGTTTTTT. The encoded protein is CASSAWDNYEKLFF.

This chain joins TRBV7-9 and TRBJ2-1; 7 bases are shared with TRBD2. The J segment lost 2 bases and the V segment lost 3 bases, leaving 4 bases of the junction unmatched. Germline loops: CDR1 SEHNR, CDR2 FQNEAQ (reference sequence). The CDR3 is made up of 15 amino acids. Written as DNA, the CDR3 is TGTGCCAGCAGCTTGGGGGGGTTCCCCTACAATGAGCAGTTCTTC. Translation gives CASSLGGFPYNEQFF.

The V gene is TRBV4-3, the J gene TRBJ1-2; D may be TRBD1 (5 bases). The CDR3 sequence is 15 residues long. Germline lookup yields CDR1 LGHNA and CDR2 YSLEER. With 4 bases removed from V and 6 bases from J, the gap between germline ends came to 18 bases. The CDR3 loop is CASSRLGQGLDGYTF. The CDR3, as DNA: TGCGCCAGCAGCCGCCTGGGGCAGGGCCTGGATGGCTACACCTTC.

V is TRBV27 and J is TRBJ2-1; D is ambiguous. Trimming left V 4 bases short and J 4 bases short, with 14 bases between. The CDR3 runs 15 residues. Germline lookup yields CDR1 MNHEY and CDR2 SMNVEV (reference sequence). The DNA of the CDR3 is TGTGCCAGCAGTTCAGCGAGTAAAGCTTACAATGAGCAGTTCTTC. It is translated as CASSSASKAYNEQFF.

CDR3 sequence: CASSHSSTDTQYF. For the CDR3, the DNA is TGTGCCAGCAGCCATTCAAGCACAGATACGCAGTATTTT. The chain has TRBV6-4 and TRBJ2-3; D gene uncertain. The CDR3 sequence is 13 residues long. The V end lost 6 bases, the J end lost 0 bases, and 7 bases lay between the germline ends. Germline lookup yields CDR1 MRHNA and CDR2 SNTAGT.

The J gene is TRBJ2-7, the V gene TRBV4-1; D unclear. The length of the CDR3 is 15 residues. CDR1 is MGHRA and CDR2 is YSYEKL in the germline V gene. Trimming left V 5 bases short and J 2 bases short, with 16 bases between. The CDR3 coding sequence is TGCGCCAGCAGCGAAAAATTGGGGATCGCCTACGAGCAGTACTTC. Translated, it gives CASSEKLGIAYEQYF.

This clonotype has a handful of counts. This rearrangement joins TRBV4-1 to TRBJ2-3; D is perhaps TRBD1 (6 bases). The germline CDR1 and CDR2 sequences are MGHRA and YSYEKL. The CDR3 consists of 16 residues. Trimming shortened V by 2 bases and J by 2 bases, and 14 bases separated the two germline ends. The CDR3 loop reads CASSQRGGPNTDTQYF. CDR3 nucleotides: TGCGCCAGCAGCCAACGAGGGGGTCCTAACACAGATACGCAGTATTTT.